This T cell receptor (beta chain) was documented in a study of blood T cell repertoires in COVID-19. Study in general: COVID-19 samples, acute and convalescent, were from the United States, Italy and Spain.

Study processing details: Amplification of reference gene primers provided the estimated nucleated cell counts. Repertoires were generated with immunoSEQ multiplex PCR, while TCRdb's copy carries only in-frame clones and drops some. That table supplies the V and J calls and clone size; D and trimming were determined from the DNA. The sample shows 120,000 or so clones, about 82% of them seen only once. This clone was counted between two and nine times. Deletions cut 5 bases from V and 4 bases from J, with 6 bases between. The CDR3 spans 11 residues. CDR1 is MNHEY and CDR2 is SMNVEV in the germline V gene (reference sequence).

This chain joins TRBV27 and TRBJ2-7; a weak D match, TRBD2 (6 bases). The specimen sequenced was peripheral blood. The receptor was derived from a man aged 55 to 70 with active or convalescent COVID-19. The CDR3 nucleotides read TGTGCCAGCAGTGGAGGGTACGAGCAGTACTTC. Translating gives CASSGGYEQYF.